This record covers a single T cell receptor beta chain. Its specificity is not known. The V end lost 1 base, the J end lost 5 bases, and 17 bases lay between the germline ends. This CDR3 has 16 residues. Germline CDR1 reads KGHSH; CDR2 reads LQKENI. The sample is drawn from a study of siplizumab effects on memory and regulatory T cells. General study points: It seemed that naive T cells were more diverse than memory cells and were major contributors to the alloresponse. Naive-or-memory phenotypes were unassignable for roughly 75-97% of proliferating CD4+ or CD8+ clones.

Per-sample assaying covered 95,000 to 100,000 TCR templates. The table came from immunoSEQ multiplex PCR; TCRdb's copy has only in-frame clones and leaves some out. In the table there are approximately 40,000 clones, roughly 90% of which are singletons. The V and J genes are TRBV18 and TRBJ2-5; no clear D gene. The receptor was derived from a human donor in good health. Sequencing was done on a sample of naive CD4+ T cells sorted from blood. CDR3 region: CASSPRLWESMETQYF. The CDR3 nucleotides are TGTGCCAGCTCACCACGTTTATGGGAATCGATGGAGACCCAGTACTTC.